Below are 25 T cell receptor beta chains sequenced from a single sample in a study of T cell repertoires in cytomegalovirus infection. In TCRdb, the reads were re-called with MiXCR into one record per CDR3 protein. The sample shows 200,000 or so distinct CDR3 sequences, roughly two fifths of them seen only once. No antigen is known for these receptors. The specimen was CD8+ T cells from cultured PBMCs, collected from culture after CMV antigen stimulation. Receptor source: a human donor in good health (CMV status not recorded). Some clones in this sample may be carry-over from other donors' samples.

The chain recombines TRBV4-1 with TRBJ1-5; no clear D gene. The germline V gene encodes CDR1 MGHRA and CDR2 YSYEKL. V was shortened by 3 bases and J by 5 bases, with 8 bases between the two germline ends. This CDR3 is built from 13 residues. This CDR3 is CASSQVLYQPQHF. CDR3 nucleotides: TGCGCCAGCAGCCAGGTACTATATCAGCCCCAGCATTTT.

The V call is TRBV12-3 or TRBV12-4, the J call TRBJ1-3; D is unresolved. The CDR3 runs 15 residues. V gave up 5 bases and J gave up 0 bases, with 11 bases separating them. CDR3 region: CASSPDGSSGNTIYF. CDR3 nucleotide sequence: TGTGCCAGCAGTCCGGACGGGAGCTCTGGAAACACCATATATTTT.

This clonotype was seen a handful of times. This chain connects TRBV7-6 to TRBJ2-2; D gene ambiguous. The CDR3 has 14 residues. V gave up 5 bases and J gave up 2 bases, with 9 bases separating them. Germline V gene data show CDR1 as SGHVS and CDR2 as FNYEAQ. The CDR3 nucleotides read TGTGCCAGCAGCGCACCAGCCAACACCGGGGAGCTGTTTTTT. Amino acid sequence: CASSAPANTGELFF.

V usage is TRBV2 and J usage is TRBJ1-3; TRBD1 might be the D (5 bases). V gave up 7 bases and J gave up 0 bases, with 13 bases separating them. This CDR3 comprises 15 residues. From germline, CDR1 is SNHLY and CDR2 FYNNEI. CDR3 DNA: TGTGCCAGCACCTCCCGGGGGGACTCTGGAAACACCATATATTTT. Protein sequence: CASTSRGDSGNTIYF.

The V gene is TRBV6-1, the J gene TRBJ1-1, with D maybe TRBD1 (6 bases). Germline V gene sequence: CDR1 MNHNS, CDR2 SASEGT. V lost 2 bases, J lost 6 bases, and 16 bases lay in between. The CDR3 is 15 amino acids. The chain's CDR3 is CASSERAPGAAEAFF. In DNA, the CDR3 is TGTGCCAGCAGTGAAAGAGCCCCGGGGGCGGCTGAAGCTTTCTTT.

This clonotype turned up a few times. The chain couples TRBV29-1 to TRBJ2-1; TRBD2 aligns across 8 bases. Germline V gives CDR1 SQVTM, CDR2 ANQGSEA. V was clipped by 7 bases and J by 0 bases; unmatched bases: 8. CDR3 length equals 15 residues. Written as DNA, the CDR3 is TGCAGCGCGTGGGGACTAGTGAGCTCCTACAATGAGCAGTTCTTC. It translates to CSAWGLVSSYNEQFF.

This clonotype occurred a few times. This sequence joins TRBV7-2 and TRBJ2-1, with 12 bases fitting TRBD2. The CDR3 loop spans 17 amino acids. Germline lookup yields CDR1 SGHTA and CDR2 FQGNSA. The V segment lost 2 bases and the J segment 0 bases; nucleotides outside the gene matches: 2. This chain's CDR3 is CASSLTSGGSSYNEQFF. DNA of the CDR3: TGTGCCAGCAGCTTAACTAGCGGGGGGAGCTCCTACAATGAGCAGTTCTTC. Variable domain in full (rest from reference TRBV7-2 and TRBJ2-1): GAGVSQSPSNKVTEKGKDVELRCDPISGHTALYWYRQSLGQGLEFLIYFQGNSAPDKSGLPSDRFSAERTGGSVSTLTIQRTQQEDSAVYLCASSLTSGGSSYNEQFFGPGTRLTVL.

This sequence joins TRBV27 and TRBJ1-2, with D unresolved. Trimming shortened V by 6 bases and J by 4 bases, and 15 bases separated the two germline ends. This CDR3 comprises 14 residues. CDR1 is MNHEY, CDR2 SMNVEV, per germline (reference sequence). The CDR3 loop reads CASRNTRGLYGYTF. For the CDR3, the DNA is TGTGCCAGCAGAAATACTCGGGGTCTCTATGGCTACACCTTC.

The chain employs TRBV10-3 and TRBJ1-5; TRBD1 might be the D (5 bases). Trimming left V 0 bases short and J 5 bases short, with 11 bases between. The CDR3 totals 15 residues. The V gene's germline CDR1 is ENHRY and CDR2 SYGVKD. The CDR3 DNA reads as TGTGCCATCAGTGAGTCTATGGGGACGGATCAGCCCCAGCATTTT. It yields the protein CAISESMGTDQPQHF.

The gene calls are TRBV7-2 and TRBJ1-2, with D maybe TRBD1 (5 bases). From germline, CDR1 is SGHTA and CDR2 FQGNSA. The CDR3 runs 12 residues. V gave up 0 bases and J gave up 7 bases, with 6 bases separating them. The CDR3 nucleotides read TGTGCCAGCAGCTTAGCAGGGACTGGCTACACCTTC. It translates to CASSLAGTGYTF.

This sequence joins TRBV7-8 and TRBJ2-4; the match to TRBD2 covers 11 bases. CDR3 length equals 19 residues. V lost 6 bases, J lost 1 base, and 14 bases stayed unmatched. The germline gives CDR1 SGHVS, CDR2 FQNEAQ. The CDR3 region is CASSTRLAGTEKAKNIQYF. The CDR3 nucleotides are TGTGCCAGCAGTACTCGACTAGCGGGAACGGAGAAGGCCAAAAACATTCAGTACTTC. Variable domain in full (rest from reference TRBV7-8 and TRBJ2-4): GAGVSQSPRYKVAKRGQDVALRCDPISGHVSLFWYQQALGQGPEFLTYFQNEAQLDKSGLPSDRFFAERPEGSVSTLKIQRTQQEDSAVYLCASSTRLAGTEKAKNIQYFGAGTRLSVL.

This chain connects TRBV2 to TRBJ1-2; tentatively, D is TRBD1 (5 bases). Germline-derived CDR1 and CDR2 are SNHLY and FYNNEI. The germline V and J ends were trimmed by 7 bases and 8 bases, with 23 bases remaining between them. This CDR3 region has 15 residues. The CDR3 coding sequence is TGTGCCAGCAATGACAGCCTCCCCCCATGGGGAGGCTACACCTTC. Translation gives CASNDSLPPWGGYTF.

This clonotype was detected many times. The J gene is TRBJ2-1, the V gene TRBV10-3, with TRBD2 identical over 10 bases. V lost 4 bases to trimming and J lost 0 bases; unmatched junction nucleotides: 12. Germline-derived CDR1 and CDR2 are ENHRY and SYGVKD. The CDR3 sequence is 19 residues long. The chain's CDR3 is CAISGGRVAGGFSYNEQFF. The CDR3 DNA is TGTGCCATCAGTGGGGGTAGGGTAGCGGGGGGTTTCTCCTACAATGAGCAGTTCTTC.

The rearrangement uses TRBV20-1 and TRBJ2-1; possibly TRBD1 or TRBD2 for D (6 bases each). Germline lookup yields CDR1 DFQATT and CDR2 SNEGSKA (reference sequence). This CDR3 has 18 amino acids. Trimming pared 3 bases from V and 4 bases from J, leaving 25 bases between. CDR3 sequence (DNA): TGCAGTGCTAGGCAAGTAACGGGAAGGGGGGCCCGTTACAATGAGCAGTTCTTC. This encodes CSARQVTGRGARYNEQFF.

This chain connects TRBV7-4 to TRBJ1-2; D is undetermined. Trimming stripped 2 bases from V and 9 bases from J, with 19 bases between. The length of the CDR3 is 15 residues. Per germline, CDR1 SGHVT and CDR2 SQSDAQ. CDR3 bases: TGTGCCAGCAGCTTATACCGGGCGGAAACCTGGAGCTACACCTTC. Translating it yields CASSLYRAETWSYTF.

V gene TRBV30 combines with J gene TRBJ2-7; perhaps TRBD2 as D (6 bases). The germline CDR1 and CDR2 sequences are GTSNPN and SVGIG (reference sequence). V was pared by 2 bases and J by 2 bases, with 13 bases between. The CDR3 has 14 amino acids. The CDR3 sequence: CAWSYTGTPYEQYF. DNA for the CDR3: TGTGCCTGGAGTTATACCGGGACTCCCTACGAGCAGTACTTC.

This chain joins TRBV27 and TRBJ1-1; D is uncertain. In germline, CDR1 is MNHEY, CDR2 SMNVEV (reference sequence). CDR3 length: 13 amino acids. V lost 2 bases and J lost 7, with 11 bases in between. The CDR3 sequence is CASSLKRAGEAFF. CDR3 coding DNA: TGTGCCAGCAGTTTAAAAAGGGCCGGTGAAGCTTTCTTT.

The chain joins TRBV28 to TRBJ2-7; 7 bases are shared with TRBD2. V lost 4 bases, J lost 4 bases, and 1 base stayed unmatched. CDR3 size: 12 residues. Germline CDR1 and CDR2: MDHEN and SYDVKM. In nucleotides, the CDR3 is TGTGCCAGCAGTTGGGGGGGATACGAGCAGTACTTC. Residues: CASSWGGYEQYF.

The chain recombines TRBV28 with TRBJ2-4, with 9 nucleotides matching TRBD1. In germline, CDR1 is MDHEN, CDR2 SYDVKM. J lost 2 bases, V lost 7 bases, and 12 bases had no gene match. This CDR3 region has 17 residues. CDR3 coding DNA: TGTGCCAGCAAACCCCCCGGACAGGGGTTATCCAAAAACATTCAGTACTTC. It yields the protein CASKPPGQGLSKNIQYF.

The rearrangement uses TRBV7-6 and TRBJ2-5, with 8 nucleotides matching TRBD1. With 5 bases clipped from V and 4 bases from J, the junction kept 6 bases outside the gene matches. Germline CDR1 reads SGHVS; CDR2 reads FNYEAQ. CDR3 length equals 14 residues. The CDR3 is CASSPRTGRETQYF. The CDR3 nucleotides are TGTGCCAGCAGCCCTCGGACAGGGAGAGAGACCCAGTACTTC.

The chain employs TRBV27 and TRBJ2-1; 9 nucleotides match TRBD2. Germline trimming cut 2 bases from V and 9 bases from J; bases unmatched to any gene: 2. Germline CDR1 reads MNHEY; CDR2 reads SMNVEV (reference sequence). The CDR3 is made up of 13 amino acids. The CDR3 loop is CASSLAAGGEQFF. The CDR3 coding sequence is TGTGCCAGCAGTTTAGCAGCGGGAGGTGAGCAGTTCTTC.

This clonotype was seen more than once but under ten times. CDR3 amino acids: CASRLGYNEQFF. CDR3 DNA: TGTGCCAGCAGGCTGGGCTACAATGAGCAGTTCTTC. The V and J genes are TRBV12-3 or TRBV12-4 and TRBJ2-1; D ambiguous. Trimming took 6 bases from V and 3 from J, leaving 6 bases between them. This CDR3 comprises 12 residues.

This clonotype occurred a few times. The CDR3 nucleotides read TGTGCCAGCAGTTTTGGGGCTCTAGCGGGAGGCCCTCAAGAGACCCAGTACTTC. Translated: CASSFGALAGGPQETQYF. This chain joins TRBV28 and TRBJ2-5, with TRBD2 matching 11 bases. The CDR3 sequence is 18 residues long. The junction had 11 bases not matched to a gene; V was cut back by 3 bases and J by 2 bases. Germline lookup yields CDR1 MDHEN and CDR2 SYDVKM.

This clonotype was counted only a few times. The chain recombines TRBV20-1 with TRBJ2-1; D remains unclear. CDR1 DFQATT and CDR2 SNEGSKA come from the germline V gene (reference sequence). There are 12 residues in the CDR3. Trimming took off 2 bases at V and 6 bases at J, with 8 bases between the two ends. CDR3 in DNA: TGCAGTGCTAGATCCCCTGGCAATGAGCAGTTCTTC. It encodes CSARSPGNEQFF.

The chain couples TRBV27 to TRBJ2-2, with a possible D match to TRBD1 (6 bases). The V and J ends lost 3 bases and 0 bases respectively, with 17 bases between them. CDR3 size: 18 residues. The germline V gene encodes CDR1 MNHEY and CDR2 SMNVEV (reference sequence). CDR3 in amino acids: CASSFFIGTPTNTGELFF. The CDR3 nucleotides are TGTGCCAGCAGTTTCTTTATCGGGACACCTACGAACACCGGGGAGCTGTTTTTT.